This entry describes one TCR beta chain. The CDR3 is 17 amino acids. J gave up 4 bases and V 4 bases, and 11 bases lay outside the gene matches. Germline CDR1 and CDR2: SGHTA and FQGNSA. This specimen comes from a study of cytomegalovirus exposure and HLA in healthy donors. A multiplex PCR was run with 60 Vbeta primers and 13 Jbeta primers. TCRdb's table, derived via immunoSEQ multiplex PCR, lists solely in-frame clones and lacks some. The data hold 110,000 or so clones, with around 73% observed a single time. The sequence came from a man between 25 and 39 years old in good health and CMV-seronegative. The sample consisted of PBMCs. The chain links TRBV7-2 to TRBJ2-1; 9 bases are shared with TRBD2. CDR3 DNA sequence: TGTGCCAGCAGCTCGTTGACTAGCGGCCTACTTTACAATGAGCAGTTCTTC. As protein: CASSSLTSGLLYNEQFF.